These 25 T cell receptor beta chains share one sample of origin, sequenced in a study of blood T cell repertoires in COVID-19. The method was immunoSEQ multiplex PCR; TCRdb's version includes in-frame clones alone and lacks a portion of them. The repertoire holds nearly 80,000 clones, with roughly 90% as singletons. The specimen was peripheral blood. These receptors all come from a woman aged 80 or older with acute or convalescent COVID-19.

The V and J genes are TRBV6-1 and TRBJ2-3; D is perhaps TRBD1 (6 bases). CDR3 length: 14 amino acids. The germline gives CDR1 MNHNS, CDR2 SASEGT. Trimming took off 4 bases at V and 0 bases at J, with 8 bases between the two ends. The CDR3 here is CASSGGQSTDTQYF. CDR3 bases: TGTGCCAGCAGTGGGGGGCAGAGCACAGATACGCAGTATTTT.

The chain is built from TRBV6-5 and TRBJ1-6; D ambiguous. The CDR3 is 16 residues long. The germline V and J ends were trimmed by 2 bases and 8 bases, with 16 bases remaining between them. Looked up from germline, CDR1 is MNHEY and CDR2 is SVGAGI. The CDR3 DNA follows: TGTGCCAGCAGTTACCTACAAACCAACCGGGATTCACCCCTCCACTTT. Translation gives CASSYLQTNRDSPLHF.

V is TRBV11-2 and J is TRBJ2-1; D perhaps matches TRBD2 (5 bases). V lost 5 bases and J lost 9, with 20 bases in between. Germline CDR1 SGHAT, CDR2 FQNNGV. CDR3 length: 15 amino acids. The CDR3 reads CASSPSRTFGGEQFF. As DNA, the CDR3 is TGTGCCAGCAGCCCTAGCCGGACCTTTGGCGGTGAGCAGTTCTTC.

The chain couples TRBV29-1 to TRBJ1-2; a possible D gene is TRBD1 (5 bases). The V end lost 4 bases, the J end lost 7 bases, and 10 bases lay between the germline ends. Looked up from germline, CDR1 is SQVTM and CDR2 is ANQGSEA. CDR3 length equals 11 residues. CDR3 sequence reads: CSVGGTSGYTF. In nucleotides, the CDR3 is TGCAGCGTTGGAGGGACTTCTGGCTACACCTTC.

This rearrangement joins TRBV5-1 to TRBJ2-4, with D maybe TRBD1 (5 bases). Trimming took 1 base from V and 6 from J, leaving 11 bases between them. Germline V lookup: CDR1 SGHRS, CDR2 YFSETQ. The CDR3 contains 14 residues. The CDR3 coding sequence is TGCGCCAGCAGCTTGAAAGGGGATGGAAACATTCAGTACTTC. Its protein product is CASSLKGDGNIQYF.

The chain carries TRBV28 and TRBJ2-1, with TRBD2 as a possible D gene (5 bases). The CDR3 sequence is 16 residues long. From germline, CDR1 is MDHEN and CDR2 SYDVKM. Trimming removed 4 bases at V and 1 base at J, with 14 bases between. The CDR3 region is CASSSPAPGSYNEQFF. The CDR3 DNA sequence: TGTGCCAGCAGTTCCCCGGCCCCGGGGTCCTACAATGAGCAGTTCTTC.

The chain employs TRBV28 and TRBJ1-4; no definite D call. This CDR3 region has 12 residues. CDR1 and CDR2 from the germline V gene are MDHEN and SYDVKM. The germline V and J ends were trimmed by 5 bases and 8 bases, with 9 bases remaining between them. CDR3 amino acids: CASSINREKLFF. The CDR3 DNA reads TGTGCCAGCAGTATAAATCGGGAAAAACTGTTTTTT.

The genes are TRBV7-2 and TRBJ2-7, with D possibly TRBD1 on 5 matching bases. CDR1 and CDR2 (germline): SGHTA, FQGNSA. V shed 5 bases and J shed 0 bases, with 11 bases lying between them. The CDR3 loop spans 14 amino acids. DNA of the CDR3: TGTGCCAGCAGCAGACAGTTATCCTCCTACGAGCAGTACTTC. It specifies CASSRQLSSYEQYF.

The chain carries TRBV5-1 and TRBJ2-1, with TRBD2 matching over 12 bases. V lost 2 bases, J lost 6 bases, and 6 bases stayed unmatched. The CDR3 spans 16 residues. The germline V gene has CDR1 SGHRS and CDR2 YFSETQ. DNA for the CDR3: TGCGCCAGCAGCTTAGACTGGACTAGCGGGGTCAATGAGCAGTTCTTC. Translating gives CASSLDWTSGVNEQFF.

The chain employs TRBV12-3 or TRBV12-4 and TRBJ1-2; D is ambiguous. This CDR3 spans 13 amino acids. V gave up 7 bases and J gave up 5 bases, with 14 bases separating them. CDR3 sequence: CASNQKGGYGYTF. CDR3 bases: TGTGCCAGCAACCAGAAAGGAGGATATGGCTACACCTTC.

The gene calls are TRBV5-4 and TRBJ1-6; D is perhaps TRBD1 (5 bases). The CDR3 has 15 residues. The germline V and J ends were trimmed by 6 bases and 10 bases, with 20 bases remaining between them. Germline CDR1 reads SGHNT; CDR2 reads YYREEE (reference sequence). CDR3 nucleotides: TGTGCCAGCACCCCAAAGGAGGGGAGTAGCTCACCCCTCCACTTT. Translated, it gives CASTPKEGSSSPLHF.

The genes are TRBV7-2 and TRBJ2-7; D remains unclear. Germline CDR1 SGHTA, CDR2 FQGNSA. Trimming shortened V by 3 bases and J by 2 bases, and 14 bases separated the two germline ends. The CDR3 consists of 15 residues. The CDR3 spells CASSLMPAGAYEQYF. In DNA form, the CDR3 reads TGTGCCAGCAGCTTGATGCCGGCCGGAGCCTACGAGCAGTACTTC.

V and J are TRBV5-6 and TRBJ1-2, with 8 bases aligning to TRBD1. CDR3 size: 17 residues. Germline-derived CDR1 and CDR2 are SGHDT and YYEEEE. Germline trimming cut 4 bases from V and 3 bases from J; bases unmatched to any gene: 14. CDR3 sequence reads: CASSNNGQGPLDYGYTF. CDR3 coding DNA: TGTGCCAGCAGCAATAATGGACAGGGTCCTCTAGACTATGGCTACACCTTC.

The chain couples TRBV7-2 to TRBJ2-3; no definite D call. Germline V lookup: CDR1 SGHTA, CDR2 FQGNSA. V was pared by 2 bases and J by 5 bases, with 8 bases between. The CDR3 is made up of 13 amino acids. The CDR3 sequence: CASSLTWQDTQYF. The CDR3 coding sequence is TGTGCCAGCAGCTTAACCTGGCAAGATACGCAGTATTTT.

The rearrangement links TRBV6-6 to TRBJ1-2, with 9 positions matching TRBD1. V lost 5 bases, J lost 2 bases, and 18 bases stayed unmatched. The germline V gene encodes CDR1 MNHNY and CDR2 SVGAGI (reference sequence). CDR3 length: 19 amino acids. CDR3 DNA: TGTGCCAGCAGTCAGGGACAGGGAACGTTTTTGTATTTAAACTATGGCTACACCTTC. It translates to CASSQGQGTFLYLNYGYTF.

V gene TRBV5-5 combines with J gene TRBJ2-2; D is unresolved. V was shortened by 0 bases and J by 4 bases, with 7 bases between the two germline ends. The germline V gene encodes CDR1 SGHKS and CDR2 YYEKEE (reference sequence). This CDR3 is 14 amino acids long. CDR3 DNA sequence: TGTGCCAGCAGCTTGGGGGCCACCACCGGGGAGCTGTTTTTT. This codes for CASSLGATTGELFF.

This clone was seen a single time. This chain links TRBV4-2 with TRBJ1-3; no clear D gene. Germline CDR1 LGHNA, CDR2 YNFKEQ. V lost 0 bases and J lost 0, with 12 bases in between. The CDR3 runs 17 residues. The CDR3 nucleotides read TGTGCCAGCAGCCAAGATTTGAGGCCCTTCTCTGGAAACACCATATATTTT. It codes for CASSQDLRPFSGNTIYF.

The chain uses TRBV7-8 and TRBJ2-1; tentatively, D is TRBD1 (6 bases). Trimming stripped 4 bases from V and 3 bases from J, with 16 bases between. Germline V gene lookup returns CDR1 SGHVS and CDR2 FQNEAQ. The CDR3 consists of 16 residues. This CDR3 reads CASSYTQGKDYNEQFF. DNA of the CDR3: TGTGCCAGCAGCTACACACAGGGAAAGGACTACAATGAGCAGTTCTTC.

In this sample, this clone turned up a few times. V is TRBV15 and J is TRBJ2-3; 8 bases align to TRBD1. Trimming cost V 8 bases and J 0 bases; bases outside gene matches: 10. This CDR3 is 16 amino acids long. CDR1 is LNHNV, CDR2 YYDKDF, per germline (reference sequence). CDR3 amino acids: CATQNRDRQSTDTQYF. The CDR3 DNA reads TGTGCCACCCAAAACCGGGACAGGCAGAGCACAGATACGCAGTATTTT.

This chain links TRBV6-5 with TRBJ2-1, with D possibly being TRBD2 (5 bases). Trimming left V 5 bases short and J 0 bases short, with 11 bases between. Germline V gives CDR1 MNHEY, CDR2 SVGAGI. The CDR3 contains 15 residues. Here the CDR3 DNA reads TGTGCCAGCAGTCAAACTAGGGACTCCTACAATGAGCAGTTCTTC. Protein: CASSQTRDSYNEQFF.

The CDR3, as DNA: TGTGCCAGCAGTTTCGCCAGCAGGGGGGAGCTGTTTTTT. As protein: CASSFASRGELFF. The gene calls are TRBV12-3 or TRBV12-4 and TRBJ2-2; D is unresolved. The CDR3 sequence is 13 residues long. V lost 3 bases and J 8 bases, leaving 10 bases between the germline ends.

This clone was picked up a small number of times. The chain combines TRBV4-1 with TRBJ2-1; 11 bases fit TRBD1. The J segment lost 5 bases and the V segment lost 1 base, leaving 10 bases of the junction unmatched. The CDR3 runs to 18 residues. In germline, CDR1 is MGHRA, CDR2 YSYEKL. This CDR3 reads CASSQGYRSGQGDNEQFF. Here the CDR3 DNA reads TGCGCCAGCAGCCAAGGGTATAGATCGGGACAGGGGGACAATGAGCAGTTCTTC.

This chain connects TRBV28 to TRBJ1-2, with 11 bases that match TRBD1. V lost 4 bases and J lost 7; bases outside the gene matches: 5. CDR1 and CDR2 (germline): MDHEN, SYDVKM. This CDR3 is 14 amino acids long. In DNA form, the CDR3 reads TGTGCCAGCAGTTCCCCGGGACAGGGGGGTGGCTACACCTTC. This encodes CASSSPGQGGGYTF.

V and J are TRBV27 and TRBJ1-6; maybe TRBD1 (6 bases). V was cut by 6 bases and J by 7 bases, with 22 bases left in between. CDR1 and CDR2 (germline): MNHEY, SMNVEV (reference sequence). The CDR3 has 17 amino acids. The CDR3 sequence: CASSRASPGAWNSPLHF. The DNA for the CDR3 is TGTGCCAGCAGCCGGGCGTCGCCAGGGGCTTGGAATTCACCCCTCCACTTT.

In nucleotides, the CDR3 is TGTGCCAGCTCATCTCAGGGTCGTGGCAACGAGCAGTACTTC. As protein: CASSSQGRGNEQYF. This sequence joins TRBV18 and TRBJ2-7, with D possibly TRBD1 on 5 matching bases. In germline, CDR1 is KGHSH, CDR2 LQKENI. This CDR3 has 14 residues. V was trimmed by 5 bases and J by 5 bases, leaving 16 bases between them.